This T cell receptor beta chain was captured by sequencing in a study of cytomegalovirus exposure and HLA in healthy donors. This CDR3 has 16 residues. Germline values: CDR1 SGHRS, CDR2 YFSETQ. Trimming pared 4 bases from V and 5 bases from J, leaving 16 bases between. With 60 Vbeta and 13 Jbeta primers, the PCR was carried out. TCRdb keeps only in-frame clones here, not all; method: immunoSEQ multiplex PCR. The profile shows about 160,000 clones, more than 60% of them singletons. This TCR derives from a man in his forties or fifties in good health and CMV-seronegative. Sequencing was carried out using PBMCs. The chain combines TRBV5-1 with TRBJ1-6; a weak D match, TRBD1 (6 bases). The CDR3 DNA sequence: TGCGCCAGCAGCGGGGGACACCTTATTAATAATTCACCCCTCCACTTT. Protein product: CASSGGHLINNSPLHF. The full variable domain, in which reference TRBV5-1 and TRBJ1-6 provide the parts outside the CDR3, is KAGVTQTPRYLIKTRGQQVTLSCSPISGHRSVSWYQQTPGQGLQFLFEYFSETQRNKGNFPGRFSGRQFSNSRSEMNVSTLELGDSALYLCASSGGHLINNSPLHFGNGTRLTVT.